This entry lists 10 T cell receptor beta chains sequenced from one sample in a study of T cell responses to AZD1222 COVID-19 vaccine. TCRdb's copy holds only in-frame clones and misses some; the assay was immunoSEQ multiplex PCR. The table lists approximately 150,000 clones, more than 85% of them singletons. The sequences come from peripheral blood, collected on day 0 of AZD1222 vaccination. The receptor source for this set is an adult in good health.

The gene calls are TRBV6-1 and TRBJ2-5, with D uncertain. The CDR3 runs to 14 residues. Trimming took off 2 bases at V and 3 bases at J, with 10 bases between the two ends. Germline V CDR1 and CDR2: MNHNS, SASEGT. The CDR3 DNA sequence: TGTGCCAGCAGTGAATTTGCCATAGAAGAGACCCAGTACTTC. As protein: CASSEFAIEETQYF.

This chain links TRBV5-1 with TRBJ2-2; the match to TRBD1 covers 8 bases. V lost 2 bases to trimming and J lost 4 bases; unmatched junction nucleotides: 7. The CDR3 is made up of 16 amino acids. Germline CDR1 and CDR2: SGHRS and YFSETQ. The CDR3 reads CASSLVPTGGTGELFF. The CDR3 DNA reads TGCGCCAGCAGCTTAGTCCCCACAGGGGGCACCGGGGAGCTGTTTTTT.

The rearrangement uses TRBV6-5 and TRBJ2-5; D call uncertain. The CDR3 has 13 residues. The germline gives CDR1 MNHEY, CDR2 SVGAGI. The V gene lost 7 bases and the J gene lost 7 bases, with 16 bases spanning the gap. DNA for the CDR3: TGTGCCAGCAAGCTGACGGCTCCAGGGACCCAGTACTTC. It specifies CASKLTAPGTQYF.

This clone was recorded once. CDR3 DNA sequence: TGTGCCAGCAGGACAGGGGGATCAACTAATGAAAAACTGTTTTTT. This translates into CASRTGGSTNEKLFF. The V call is TRBV5-4, the J call TRBJ1-4; 9 bases fit TRBD1. With 5 bases clipped from V and 0 bases from J, the junction kept 2 bases outside the gene matches. Per germline, CDR1 SGHNT and CDR2 YYREEE (reference sequence). This CDR3 comprises 15 residues.

This clone was observed a few times. The chain is built from TRBV3-1 (or the pseudogene TRBV3-2) and TRBJ2-5, with 7 bases aligning to TRBD2. V trimming: 7 bases; J trimming: 7 bases; junction bases outside the gene matches: 6. The CDR3 contains 12 residues. Germline CDR1 reads LGHDT; CDR2 reads YNNKEL (reference sequence). CDR3 DNA sequence: TGTGCCAGCACCGCCATAGCGGGGACCCAGTACTTC. Protein: CASTAIAGTQYF.

V gene TRBV27 combines with J gene TRBJ2-1; 8 nucleotides align to TRBD1. V trimming: 3 bases; J trimming: 2 bases; junction bases outside the gene matches: 6. The germline CDR1 and CDR2 sequences are MNHEY and SMNVEV (reference sequence). This CDR3 is built from 16 residues. The CDR3 spells CASSFLTGVTYNEQFF. The CDR3 bases are TGTGCCAGCAGTTTCTTGACAGGGGTTACCTACAATGAGCAGTTCTTC.

CDR3 amino acids: CASSYDSPLSNEQFF. The CDR3 DNA reads as TGTGCCAGCAGTTACGACAGCCCTCTTAGCAATGAGCAGTTCTTC. This chain links TRBV6-5 with TRBJ2-1; TRBD1 is a possible D gene (5 bases). Per germline, CDR1 MNHEY and CDR2 SVGAGI. The CDR3 extends over 15 amino acids. V dropped 2 bases and J dropped 6 bases, with 14 bases sitting between them.

The V call is TRBV25-1, the J call TRBJ1-1; a possible D gene is TRBD1 (5 bases). Germline CDR1 reads MGHDK; CDR2 reads SYGVNS. V lost 6 bases to trimming and J lost 0 bases, with 23 bases between them. The CDR3 has 18 amino acids. The CDR3: CASRPEEKKGPMNTEAFF. The DNA of the CDR3 is TGTGCCAGCAGACCGGAAGAGAAAAAGGGACCGATGAACACTGAAGCTTTCTTT.

The genes are TRBV6-5 and TRBJ1-4; D may be TRBD1 (6 bases). The CDR3 is 15 amino acids. The germline CDR1 and CDR2 sequences are MNHEY and SVGAGI. The CDR3 region is CGSHSTGLFDEKLFF. The CDR3, as DNA: TGTGGCTCGCACTCTACAGGGCTCTTTGATGAAAAACTGTTTTTT.

This rearrangement joins TRBV18 to TRBJ2-7; D unresolved. From germline, CDR1 is KGHSH and CDR2 LQKENI. This CDR3 spans 13 amino acids. V lost 2 bases and J lost 2, with 7 bases in between. Here the CDR3 reads CASSPLGTYEQYF. The CDR3 DNA follows: TGTGCCAGCTCACCATTGGGTACCTACGAGCAGTACTTC.